Sequencing of this TCR beta chain was carried out in a study of T-cell memory formation after mild COVID-19. Overall study: The study found TCR clusters largely donor specific. Broader study findings: The pre-infection memory compartment contained some responding clones, suggesting cross-reactive memory joined. Contracting CD4+ clones sat mainly in CM and EM; CD8+ in EMRA. Clones contracting day 15 to 85 were balanced CD4/CD8; later expanders leaned CD4+.

TCRdb passed the 5' RACE reads through MiXCR, listing each CDR3 protein once. The sample gives around 200,000 distinct CDR3 sequences, around 20% of which show up once; more than 3% is in the top ten. As regards this clonotype: What it binds is not known.

The ends were cut back, 4 bases at V and 3 bases at J, with 15 bases in the middle. The germline V gene has CDR1 SGDLS and CDR2 YYNGEE. The CDR3 sequence is 15 residues long. The specimen sequenced was PBMCs or a T cell subset sorted from them (not recorded which). The gene calls are TRBV9 and TRBJ2-3; D gene ambiguous. This TCR came from a man aged 18 to 30 who had mild COVID-19 (a few samples of this study predate the infection). Cell type and time point are not known. DNA of the CDR3: TGTGCCAGCAGCTACCAGATATTGTCGACAGATACGCAGTATTTT. It is translated as CASSYQILSTDTQYF.